This T cell receptor beta chain was sequenced for a study of T cell clonality in common variable immunodeficiency. Study conclusions and caveats: Reportedly, TCR beta sequences from common variable immunodeficiency showed fewer deletions and N-nucleotide insertions.

This clone was recorded at least ten times. The antigen is not known. Read sequence stops 3 residues before the CDR3 end, and the germline J gene provides the missing end. Germline CDR1 is GTSNPN and CDR2 is SVGIG (reference sequence). The CDR3 has 13 amino acids. Repertoires were generated with immunoSEQ multiplex PCR, while TCRdb's copy carries only in-frame clones and drops some. There are over 13,000 clones in the sample, none observed a single time. This receptor was identified in a human donor with common variable immunodeficiency. Sequenced sample: peripheral blood mononuclear cells. The chain is built from TRBV30 and TRBJ1-1, with 7 bases identical to TRBD1. CDR3 DNA, as far as it was read: TGTGCCTGGAGTGTACTAGGGGGCGGAGAA. It encodes CAWSVLGGGE. From start to end, the CDR3 is CAWSVLGGGEAFF.